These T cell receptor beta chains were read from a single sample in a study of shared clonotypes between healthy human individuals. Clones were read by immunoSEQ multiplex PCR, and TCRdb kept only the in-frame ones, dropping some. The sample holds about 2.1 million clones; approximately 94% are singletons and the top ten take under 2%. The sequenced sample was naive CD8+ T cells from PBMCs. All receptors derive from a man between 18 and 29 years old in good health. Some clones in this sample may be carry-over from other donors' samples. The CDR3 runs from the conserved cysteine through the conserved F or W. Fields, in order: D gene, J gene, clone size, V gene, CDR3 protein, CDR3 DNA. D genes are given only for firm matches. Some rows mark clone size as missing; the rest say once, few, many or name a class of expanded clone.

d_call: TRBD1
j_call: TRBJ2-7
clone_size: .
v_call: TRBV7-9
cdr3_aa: CASSLEGQVYEQYF
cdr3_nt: TGTGCCAGCAGCTTAGAGGGACAGGTCTACGAGCAGTACTTC

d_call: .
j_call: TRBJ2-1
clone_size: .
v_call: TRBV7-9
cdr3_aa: CASSLVASEPYNEQFF
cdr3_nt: TGTGCCAGCAGCTTAGTAGCTAGCGAGCCCTACAATGAGCAGTTCTTC

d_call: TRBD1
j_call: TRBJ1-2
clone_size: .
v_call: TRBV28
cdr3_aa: CASIPRGQGSDYGYTF
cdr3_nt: TGTGCCAGCATCCCGAGAGGACAGGGAAGTGACTATGGCTACACCTTC

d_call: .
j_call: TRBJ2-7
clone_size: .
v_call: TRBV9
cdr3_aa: CASSVGVGLYEQYF
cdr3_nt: TGTGCCAGCAGCGTAGGGGTGGGACTCTACGAGCAGTACTTC

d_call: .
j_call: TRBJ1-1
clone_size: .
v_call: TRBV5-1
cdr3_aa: CASSLEWGNTEAFF
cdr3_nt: TGCGCCAGCAGCTTGGAGTGGGGGAACACTGAAGCTTTCTTT

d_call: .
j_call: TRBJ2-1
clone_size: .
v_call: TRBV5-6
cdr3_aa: CASSLRGPNEQFF
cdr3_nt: TGTGCCAGCAGCTTGAGGGGACCCAATGAGCAGTTCTTC

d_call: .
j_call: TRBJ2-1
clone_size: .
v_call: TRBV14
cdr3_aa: CASSPRFGSYNEQFF
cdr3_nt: TGTGCCAGCAGCCCCCGATTCGGCTCCTACAATGAGCAGTTCTTC

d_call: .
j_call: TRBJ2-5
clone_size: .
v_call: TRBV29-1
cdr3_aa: CSALMETQYF
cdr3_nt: TGCAGCGCCTTGATGGAGACCCAGTACTTC

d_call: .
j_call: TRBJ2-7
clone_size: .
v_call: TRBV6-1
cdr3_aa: CASSDQGTYEQYF
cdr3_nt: TGTGCCAGCAGTGACCAGGGTACCTACGAGCAGTACTTC

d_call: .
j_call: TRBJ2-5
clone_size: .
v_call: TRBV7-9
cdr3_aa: CASSASLWGRGETQYF
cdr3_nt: TGTGCCAGCAGCGCTTCTTTATGGGGTAGAGGGGAGACCCAGTACTTC

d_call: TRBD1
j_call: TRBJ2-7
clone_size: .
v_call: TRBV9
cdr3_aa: CASSAGQGGYEQYF
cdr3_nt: TGTGCCAGCAGCGCGGGACAGGGGGGCTACGAGCAGTACTTC

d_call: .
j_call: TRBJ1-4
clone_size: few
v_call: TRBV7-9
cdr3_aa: CASSLTGARGEKLFF
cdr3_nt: TGTGCCAGCAGCCTTACCGGGGCCCGAGGGGAAAAACTGTTTTTT

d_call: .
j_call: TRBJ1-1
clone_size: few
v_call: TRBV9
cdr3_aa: CASSVVGHPLNTEAFF
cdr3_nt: TGTGCCAGCAGCGTAGTTGGACACCCGTTGAACACTGAAGCTTTCTTT

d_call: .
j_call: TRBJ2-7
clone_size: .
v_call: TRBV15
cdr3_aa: CATSREAFGSYEQYF
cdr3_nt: TGTGCCACCAGCAGAGAAGCTTTCGGCAGCTACGAGCAGTACTTC

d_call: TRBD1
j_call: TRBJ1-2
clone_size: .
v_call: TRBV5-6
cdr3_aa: CASSQGQGDGYTF
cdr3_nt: TGTGCCAGCAGCCAGGGACAGGGGGACGGCTACACCTTC

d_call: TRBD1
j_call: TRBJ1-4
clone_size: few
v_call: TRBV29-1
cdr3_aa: CSARQGAYEKLFF
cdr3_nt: TGCAGCGCACGACAGGGGGCGTATGAAAAACTGTTTTTT

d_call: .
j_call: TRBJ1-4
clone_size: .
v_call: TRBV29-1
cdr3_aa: CSVAIGYGEKLFF
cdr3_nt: TGCAGCGTTGCAATAGGGTATGGTGAAAAACTGTTTTTT

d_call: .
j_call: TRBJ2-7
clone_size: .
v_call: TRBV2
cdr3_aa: CANPNPMASVAYEQYF
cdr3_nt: TGTGCCAACCCGAACCCAATGGCTAGCGTTGCCTACGAGCAGTACTTC

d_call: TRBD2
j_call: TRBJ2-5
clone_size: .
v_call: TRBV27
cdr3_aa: CASSLSFPASGNQETQYF
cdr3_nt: TGTGCCAGCAGTTTATCGTTTCCGGCTAGCGGGAACCAAGAGACCCAGTACTTC

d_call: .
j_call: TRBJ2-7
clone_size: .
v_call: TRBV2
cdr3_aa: CASSPGAAPYEQYF
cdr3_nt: TGTGCCAGCAGTCCTGGGGCAGCCCCGTACGAGCAGTACTTC

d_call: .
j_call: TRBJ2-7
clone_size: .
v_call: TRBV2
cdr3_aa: CASSDPLDEQYF
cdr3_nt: TGTGCCAGCAGTGACCCTTTAGACGAGCAGTACTTC

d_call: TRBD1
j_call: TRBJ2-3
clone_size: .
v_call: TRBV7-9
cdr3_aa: CASSFYGQGATDTQYF
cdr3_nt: TGTGCCAGCAGCTTTTACGGACAGGGGGCGACAGATACGCAGTATTTT

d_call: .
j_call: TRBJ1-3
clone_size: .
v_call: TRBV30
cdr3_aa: CAWSGSGGTIYF
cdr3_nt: TGTGCCTGGAGTGGTTCGGGTGGCACCATATATTTT

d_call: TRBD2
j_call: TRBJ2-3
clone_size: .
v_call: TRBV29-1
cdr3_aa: CSVPLAGGPTDTQYF
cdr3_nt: TGCAGCGTCCCACTAGCGGGAGGGCCTACAGATACGCAGTATTTT

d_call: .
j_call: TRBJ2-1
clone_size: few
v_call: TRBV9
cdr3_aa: CASSDRLDLGNEQFF
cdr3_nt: TGTGCCAGCAGCGACAGACTAGATTTGGGCAATGAGCAGTTCTTC

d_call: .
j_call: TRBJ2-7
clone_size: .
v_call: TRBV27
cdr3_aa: CASSFQGSPYEQYF
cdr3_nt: TGTGCCAGCAGTTTTCAGGGGAGCCCGTACGAGCAGTACTTC

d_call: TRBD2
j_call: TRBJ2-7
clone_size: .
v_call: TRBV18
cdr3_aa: CASSLGRLAGNSYEQYF
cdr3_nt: TGTGCCAGCTCACTAGGGAGGCTAGCGGGGAACTCCTACGAGCAGTACTTC

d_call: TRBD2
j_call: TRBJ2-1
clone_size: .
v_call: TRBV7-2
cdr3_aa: CASSPTAGKYNEQFF
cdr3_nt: TGTGCCAGCAGCCCCACAGCGGGAAAATACAATGAGCAGTTCTTC

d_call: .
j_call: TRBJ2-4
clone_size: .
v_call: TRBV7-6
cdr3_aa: CASGPLAKNIQYF
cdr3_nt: TGTGCCAGCGGCCCACTAGCCAAAAACATTCAGTACTTC

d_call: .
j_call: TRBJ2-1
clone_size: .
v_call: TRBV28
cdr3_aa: CASTPARGYNEQFF
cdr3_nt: TGTGCCAGCACCCCAGCCAGGGGCTACAATGAGCAGTTCTTC

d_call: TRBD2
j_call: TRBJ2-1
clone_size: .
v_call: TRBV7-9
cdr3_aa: CASSLTLAGELSEQFF
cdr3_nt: TGTGCCAGCAGCTTAACACTAGCGGGAGAATTAAGTGAGCAGTTCTTC

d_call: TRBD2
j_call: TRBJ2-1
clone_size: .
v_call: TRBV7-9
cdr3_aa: CASSTPPAGGRVNEQFF
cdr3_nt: TGTGCCAGCAGTACTCCGCCGGCGGGAGGGAGGGTGAATGAGCAGTTCTTC

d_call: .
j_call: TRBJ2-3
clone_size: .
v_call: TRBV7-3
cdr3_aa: CASSSTGVADTQYF
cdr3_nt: TGTGCCAGCAGCTCTACGGGGGTGGCCGATACGCAGTATTTT

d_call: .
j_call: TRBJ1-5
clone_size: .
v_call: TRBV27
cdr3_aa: CASSFAGGNQPQHF
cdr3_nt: TGTGCCAGCAGTTTCGCGGGGGGCAATCAGCCCCAGCATTTT

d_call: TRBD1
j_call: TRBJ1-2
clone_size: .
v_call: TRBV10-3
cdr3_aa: CAISESATGVYGYTF
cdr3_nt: TGTGCCATCAGTGAGTCGGCTACAGGGGTCTATGGCTACACCTTC

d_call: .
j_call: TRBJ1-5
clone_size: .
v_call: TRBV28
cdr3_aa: CASSVFRGPQHF
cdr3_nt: TGTGCCAGCAGTGTATTCCGGGGGCCCCAGCATTTT

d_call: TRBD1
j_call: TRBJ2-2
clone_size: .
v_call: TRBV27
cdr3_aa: CATQDRVVDTGELFF
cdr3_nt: TGTGCCACTCAAGACAGGGTTGTCGACACCGGGGAGCTGTTTTTT

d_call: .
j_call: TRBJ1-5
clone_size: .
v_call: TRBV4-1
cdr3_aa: CASSHRQSQPQHF
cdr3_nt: TGCGCCAGCAGCCACAGACAGTCTCAGCCCCAGCATTTT

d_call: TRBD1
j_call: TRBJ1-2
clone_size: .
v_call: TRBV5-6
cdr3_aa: CASSWDRGHGYTF
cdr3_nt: TGTGCCAGCAGCTGGGACAGGGGGCATGGCTACACCTTC

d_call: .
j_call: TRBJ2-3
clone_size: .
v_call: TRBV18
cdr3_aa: CASSPSSRTTDTQYF
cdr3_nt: TGTGCCAGCTCACCTTCCAGCCGTACCACAGATACGCAGTATTTT

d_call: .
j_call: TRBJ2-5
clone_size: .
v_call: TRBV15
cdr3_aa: CATSNGRRGGQETQYF
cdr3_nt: TGTGCCACCAGCAACGGGCGGAGGGGGGGACAAGAGACCCAGTACTTC

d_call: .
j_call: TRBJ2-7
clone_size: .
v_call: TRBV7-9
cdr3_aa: CAGETGQVNEQYF
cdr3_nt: TGTGCCGGTGAGACAGGCCAAGTCAACGAGCAGTACTTC

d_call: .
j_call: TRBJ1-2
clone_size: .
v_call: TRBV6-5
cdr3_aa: CASSYSGGYGYTF
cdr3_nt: TGTGCCAGCAGTTACTCGGGCGGCTATGGCTACACCTTC

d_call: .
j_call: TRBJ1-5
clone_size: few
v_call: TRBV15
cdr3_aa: CATSSHIASQPQHF
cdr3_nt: TGTGCCACCAGCAGCCACATTGCCTCTCAGCCCCAGCATTTT

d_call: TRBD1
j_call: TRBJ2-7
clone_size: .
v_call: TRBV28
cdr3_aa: CASSFEGQGLEQYF
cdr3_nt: TGTGCCAGCAGTTTCGAAGGACAGGGGCTCGAGCAGTACTTC

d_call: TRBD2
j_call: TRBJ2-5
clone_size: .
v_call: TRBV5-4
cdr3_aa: CASSLWASGEGETQYF
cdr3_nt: TGTGCCAGCAGCTTGTGGGCTAGCGGAGAGGGGGAGACCCAGTACTTC

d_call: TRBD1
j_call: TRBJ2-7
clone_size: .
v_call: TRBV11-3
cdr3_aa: CASSSRTGVEQYF
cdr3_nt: TGTGCCAGCAGCTCCCGGACAGGGGTCGAGCAGTACTTC

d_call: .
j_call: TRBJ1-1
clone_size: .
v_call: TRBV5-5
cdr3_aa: CASRYRTVMNTEAFF
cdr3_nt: TGTGCCAGCAGATACCGGACAGTCATGAACACTGAAGCTTTCTTT

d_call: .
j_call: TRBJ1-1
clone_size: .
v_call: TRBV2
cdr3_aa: CASSEWGGPEAFF
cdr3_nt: TGTGCCAGCAGTGAATGGGGTGGTCCTGAAGCTTTCTTT

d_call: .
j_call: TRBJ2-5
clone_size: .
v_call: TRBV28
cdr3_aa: CASRRTGETQYF
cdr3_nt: TGTGCCAGCAGAAGAACAGGAGAGACCCAGTACTTC

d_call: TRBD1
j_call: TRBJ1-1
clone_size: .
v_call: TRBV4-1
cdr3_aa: CASSPGGRGSTEAFF
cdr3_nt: TGCGCCAGCAGCCCAGGAGGCAGGGGGAGCACTGAAGCTTTCTTT

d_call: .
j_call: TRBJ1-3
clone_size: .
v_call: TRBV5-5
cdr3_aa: CASSLLGAGNTIYF
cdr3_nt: TGTGCCAGCAGCTTGCTGGGGGCTGGAAACACCATATATTTT

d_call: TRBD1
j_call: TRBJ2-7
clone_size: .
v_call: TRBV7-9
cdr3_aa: CASSSKPGQGFSAF
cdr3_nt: TGTGCCAGCAGCTCGAAGCCGGGACAGGGTTTCTCGGCCTTC

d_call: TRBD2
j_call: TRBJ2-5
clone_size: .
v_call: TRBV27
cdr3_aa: CASNPTSGPQETQYF
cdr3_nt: TGTGCCAGCAACCCGACTAGCGGTCCCCAAGAGACCCAGTACTTC

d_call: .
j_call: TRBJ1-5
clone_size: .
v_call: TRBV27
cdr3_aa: CASSFGPRSNQPQHF
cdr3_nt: TGTGCCAGCAGTTTCGGGCCGCGTAGCAATCAGCCCCAGCATTTT